The 30 T cell receptor beta chains below were found in one sample sequenced in a study of metastatic and nonmetastatic thyroid tumors (TCRdb year 2020). The library was prepared using PCR. TCRdb lists the instrument as Illumina HiSeq 4000. TCRdb reprocessed the public reads (quality trimming at Q25 with fastp, clone calling with MiXCR) and kept in-frame beta chains. The sample data list over 45,000 clones, and about 22% of these were observed just once. Together, the top ten hold around 3% of the sample. Before undergoing thyroid surgery, none of the patients had been given any kind of treatment. Sequencing was done on a sample of blood. Receptor source: a male donor with papillary thyroid cancer or a benign thyroid nodule (not recorded which). Some clones in this sample may be carry-over from other donors' samples.

This clone was counted a few times. V gene TRBV12-3 or TRBV12-4 combines with J gene TRBJ2-7, with a possible D match to TRBD2 (6 bases). The CDR3 is 14 amino acids. Trimming pared 7 bases from V and 2 bases from J, leaving 15 bases between. The CDR3 loop reads CASTPGLGTYEQYF. In DNA, the CDR3 is TGTGCCAGCACGCCGGGACTCGGGACCTACGAGCAGTACTTC.

This clone was observed at least ten times. The chain recombines TRBV7-9 with TRBJ2-7; D is possibly TRBD1 or TRBD2 (5 bases each). Trimming took 3 bases from V and 3 from J, leaving 12 bases between them. The germline V gene encodes CDR1 SEHNR and CDR2 FQNEAQ (reference sequence). This CDR3 spans 14 amino acids. The CDR3 DNA is TGTGCCAGCAGCTTGGGGACGGGCCTCTACGAGCAGTACTTC. Its protein product is CASSLGTGLYEQYF.

The table lists this clone with a few counts. Germline is not matched at one junction end, which may reflect a read error. The chain carries TRBV12-3 or TRBV12-4 and TRBJ2-2, with 14 nucleotides matching TRBD2. The CDR3 is 17 residues long. The CDR3 bases are TGTTCCAGCAGACCCCAGGGACTAGCGGGAGTTTACGGGGAGCTGTTTTTT. Translated, it gives CSSRPQGLAGVYGELFF.

The chain is built from TRBV13 and TRBJ1-3; D is perhaps TRBD1 (5 bases). Trimming took off 5 bases at V and 0 bases at J, with 11 bases between the two ends. This CDR3 region has 15 residues. Germline V lookup: CDR1 PRHDT, CDR2 FYEKMQ (reference sequence). CDR3 amino acids: CASSMGENSGNTIYF. DNA of the CDR3: TGTGCCAGCAGCATGGGGGAAAACTCTGGAAACACCATATATTTT.

The chain joins TRBV6-5 to TRBJ1-3; 9 bases agree with TRBD1. Germline CDR1 reads MNHEY; CDR2 reads SVGAGI. V gave up 3 bases and J gave up 4 bases; unmatched junction bases: 7. The CDR3 loop spans 16 amino acids. In nucleotides, the CDR3 is TGTGCCAGCAGTTATTCCGGGACAGGGACCGGAAACACCATATATTTT. Encoded protein: CASSYSGTGTGNTIYF.

Many counts were recorded for this clone. This same CDR3 is encoded by further DNA sequences in the sample. The J gene is TRBJ1-1, the V gene TRBV2; weak D call: TRBD1 (5 bases). The CDR3 spans 14 residues. Germline CDR1 is SNHLY and CDR2 is FYNNEI. The V gene lost 6 bases and the J gene lost 4 bases, with 15 bases spanning the gap. This CDR3 is CASRAQGQSTEAFF. In nucleotides, the CDR3 is TGTGCCAGCAGAGCCCAGGGCCAGAGCACTGAAGCTTTCTTT.

This clone has more than one count but fewer than ten. This chain connects TRBV6-2 or TRBV6-3 to TRBJ2-7, with 7 nucleotides matching TRBD2. The CDR3 sequence is 15 residues long. Trimming removed 4 bases from V and 3 bases from J; junction bases left unmatched: 9. CDR1 is MNHEY and CDR2 is SVGEGT in the germline V gene. The CDR3 DNA reads TGTGCCAGCAGTTCCCGAGGACTAGGCCACTACGAGCAGTACTTC. Translation gives CASSSRGLGHYEQYF.

The V call is TRBV7-2, the J call TRBJ1-1; no definite D call. CDR3 length: 15 residues. The ends were cut back, 5 bases at V and 0 bases at J, with 13 bases in the middle. Germline V gene data show CDR1 as SGHTA and CDR2 as FQGNSA. The CDR3 reads CASSPRPGVNTEAFF. CDR3 nucleotide sequence: TGTGCCAGCAGCCCGCGGCCCGGGGTGAACACTGAAGCTTTCTTT.

The J gene is TRBJ1-2, the V gene TRBV2; 8 bases fit TRBD1. The CDR3 contains 17 residues. The V gene end was trimmed by 8 bases and the J gene end by 1 base; junction bases not matched to a gene: 15. Per germline, CDR1 SNHLY and CDR2 FYNNEI. CDR3 amino acids: CASSNPDQGASNYGYTF. CDR3 bases: TGTGCCAGCTCTAACCCAGACCAGGGGGCGAGTAACTATGGCTACACCTTC.

The V gene is TRBV6-4, the J gene TRBJ2-2; D unclear. This CDR3 is 12 amino acids long. Germline CDR1 reads MRHNA; CDR2 reads SNTAGT. Deletions cut 3 bases from V and 7 bases from J, with 6 bases between. CDR3 sequence reads: CASSEDHGELFF. The CDR3 DNA reads TGTGCCAGCAGTGAAGACCACGGGGAGCTGTTTTTT.

This clone was recorded many times. The V gene is TRBV28, the J gene TRBJ1-2; TRBD1 might be the D (5 bases). The germline gives CDR1 MDHEN, CDR2 SYDVKM. Trimming took 5 bases from V and 3 from J, leaving 10 bases between them. The CDR3 runs to 13 residues. This CDR3 is CASSPPGHYGYTF. CDR3 sequence (DNA): TGTGCCAGCAGTCCACCGGGACACTATGGCTACACCTTC.

This clone was recorded many times. The genes are TRBV6-1 and TRBJ1-2; 8 bases match TRBD1. Germline CDR1 and CDR2: MNHNS and SASEGT. This CDR3 is built from 13 residues. After removal of 6 bases from V and 5 bases from J, the junction contained 5 bases not matched to a gene. CDR3 amino acids: CASRNRGGYGYTF. CDR3 coding DNA: TGTGCCAGCAGGAACAGGGGGGGGTATGGCTACACCTTC.

This clone was counted a few times. The rearrangement joins TRBV2 to TRBJ2-1; possible D gene TRBD1, 5 bases. The CDR3 length is 14 residues. Trimming removed 8 bases at V and 0 bases at J, with 11 bases between. Germline V lookup: CDR1 SNHLY, CDR2 FYNNEI. The CDR3 DNA is TGTGCCAGCGGACACCTGAGCTCCTACAATGAGCAGTTCTTC. Its translation is CASGHLSSYNEQFF.

CDR3 sequence (DNA): TGTGCCAGCAGTGAATTTGGGGTTAGGTCCCTCCACTTT. Its protein is CASSEFGVRSLHF. The chain combines TRBV6-1 with TRBJ1-6; D ambiguous. Germline CDR1 is MNHNS and CDR2 is SASEGT. The CDR3 totals 13 residues. Deletions cut 2 bases from V and 14 bases from J, with 13 bases between.

This clone was detected ten times or more. The chain is built from TRBV25-1 and TRBJ1-2, with TRBD1 matching over 9 bases. Trimming took 8 bases from V and 2 from J; bases not matched to a gene: 15. The CDR3 length is 17 residues. Germline loops: CDR1 MGHDK, CDR2 SYGVNS. The CDR3 here is CASSPVRPGTGNYGYTF. The CDR3 region has the DNA TGTGCCAGCTCCCCGGTTCGGCCAGGGACAGGGAACTATGGCTACACCTTC.

At least ten counts were recorded for this clone. A much larger clone lies one base from this, so it may be a read error. Other DNA sequences in the sample encode the same CDR3. This chain uses TRBV20-1 with TRBJ1-3; 7 bases line up with TRBD1. After removal of 6 bases from V and 4 bases from J, the junction contained 3 bases not matched to a gene. Germline V gives CDR1 DFQATT, CDR2 SNEGSKA (reference sequence). This CDR3 region has 12 residues. The CDR3 DNA sequence: TGCAGTGCAAGGGGGCCGGGAAACACCATATATTTT. Residues: CSARGPGNTIYF.

This clone was observed at least ten times. This chain uses TRBV4-2 with TRBJ1-2; D is ambiguous. The V end lost 1 base, the J end lost 8 bases, and 14 bases lay between the germline ends. Germline-derived CDR1 and CDR2 are LGHNA and YNFKEQ. This CDR3 region has 14 residues. The CDR3, as DNA: TGTGCCAGCAGCCAAGGGCCAGAAAATCCCGGCTACACCTTC. Protein sequence: CASSQGPENPGYTF.

This clone was counted at least ten times. The V gene is TRBV6-2 or TRBV6-3, the J gene TRBJ1-2; D is unresolved. The CDR3 consists of 13 residues. Deletions cut 5 bases from V and 2 bases from J, with 9 bases between. Looked up from germline, CDR1 is MNHEY and CDR2 is SVGEGT. CDR3 DNA: TGTGCCAGCAGTCCGGGTGGGAACTATGGCTACACCTTC. Amino acids: CASSPGGNYGYTF.

The chain couples TRBV20-1 to TRBJ1-4; the D gene is possibly TRBD1 (5 bases). This CDR3 region has 14 residues. CDR1 is DFQATT and CDR2 is SNEGSKA in the germline V gene (reference sequence). V shed 4 bases and J shed 7 bases, with 16 bases lying between them. CDR3 loop: CSANRLSGTEKLFF. DNA of the CDR3: TGCAGTGCTAATCGGTTGTCAGGGACTGAAAAACTGTTTTTT.

The chain has TRBV6-2 or TRBV6-3 and TRBJ1-5; D uncertain. This CDR3 region has 13 residues. Looked up from germline, CDR1 is MNHEY and CDR2 is SVGEGT. With 0 bases removed from V and 9 bases from J, the gap between germline ends came to 9 bases. CDR3 DNA: TGTGCCAGCAGTTACTCCACCGCAGGGCCCCAGCATTTT. Residues: CASSYSTAGPQHF.

The rearrangement joins TRBV30 to TRBJ2-1; a possible D gene is TRBD2 (5 bases). The V end was cut by 0 bases, the J end by 3 bases, with 12 bases between. The CDR3 has 15 amino acids. The germline V gene has CDR1 GTSNPN and CDR2 SVGIG (reference sequence). The CDR3 DNA is TGTGCCTGGAGTGTACTAACCGGGATCTACAATGAGCAGTTCTTC. It codes for CAWSVLTGIYNEQFF.

This clone was observed many times. The gene calls are TRBV7-6 and TRBJ2-1; tentatively, D is TRBD2 (6 bases). Germline V gene data show CDR1 as SGHVS and CDR2 as FNYEAQ. This CDR3 spans 13 amino acids. V lost 5 bases to trimming and J lost 4 bases, with 9 bases between them. The CDR3 coding sequence is TGTGCCAGCAGCCTGGGGACTTACAATGAGCAGTTCTTC. Protein product: CASSLGTYNEQFF.

This clone is categorized as medium-sized (0.01 to 0.1%). The chain combines TRBV30 with TRBJ2-2; TRBD2 matches at 12 bases. The CDR3 is 15 residues long. V lost 1 base and J lost 3; bases outside the gene matches: 0. CDR1 and CDR2 from the germline V gene are GTSNPN and SVGIG (reference sequence). The CDR3 bases are TGTGCCTGGAGTGGACTAGCGGGAGACACCGGGGAGCTGTTTTTT. Its translation: CAWSGLAGDTGELFF. Combining the CDR3 with reference TRBV30 and TRBJ2-2 gives the whole variable domain SQTIHQWPATLVQPVGSPLSLECTVEGTSNPNLYWYRQAAGRGLQLLFYSVGIGQISSEVPQNLSASRPQDRQFILSSKKLLLSDSGFYLCAWSGLAGDTGELFFGEGSRLTVL.

Many counts were recorded for this clone. The chain is built from TRBV6-2 or TRBV6-3 and TRBJ1-5; TRBD1 agrees at 8 bases. The V gene end was trimmed by 4 bases and the J gene end by 2 bases; junction bases not matched to a gene: 4. The CDR3 has 15 residues. CDR1 and CDR2 from the germline V gene are MNHEY and SVGEGT. The CDR3 loop is CASSSPGQGNQPQHF. In nucleotides, the CDR3 is TGTGCCAGCAGTTCCCCGGGACAGGGCAATCAGCCCCAGCATTTT.

This chain joins TRBV19 and TRBJ1-5; D ambiguous. Trimming shortened V by 0 bases and J by 6 bases, and 6 bases separated the two germline ends. Germline assignment: CDR1 LNHDA and CDR2 SQIVND (reference sequence). This CDR3 has 13 residues. CDR3 bases: TGTGCCAGTAGTATAGATAGGACTCAGCCCCAGCATTTT. Its protein product is CASSIDRTQPQHF.

Many counts were recorded for this clone. The chain uses TRBV3-1 and TRBJ2-2, with D possibly being TRBD2 (6 bases). This CDR3 has 14 amino acids. V dropped 4 bases and J dropped 7 bases, with 13 bases sitting between them. Looked up from germline, CDR1 is LGHDT and CDR2 is YNNKEL (reference sequence). CDR3 amino acids: CASSPVRAGGELFF. The CDR3 coding sequence is TGTGCCAGCAGCCCAGTCCGAGCGGGCGGGGAGCTGTTTTTT.

J is TRBJ2-3 and V is TRBV2, with TRBD2 identical over 13 bases. The CDR3 consists of 17 residues. CDR1 and CDR2 (germline): SNHLY, FYNNEI. The ends lost 7 bases at V and 0 bases at J; junction bases unmatched: 7. In nucleotides, the CDR3 is TGTGCCAGCAAAGGCGGGACTAGCGGGGTCAGCACAGATACGCAGTATTTT. Its translation: CASKGGTSGVSTDTQYF.

The rearrangement uses TRBV14 and TRBJ1-1; D remains unclear. The CDR3 extends over 13 amino acids. The germline V gene encodes CDR1 SGHDN and CDR2 FVKESK. The V gene lost 4 bases and the J gene lost 6 bases, with 12 bases spanning the gap. CDR3: CASSLFRGSEAFF. The CDR3 DNA reads TGTGCCAGCAGCCTTTTCAGAGGGTCTGAAGCTTTCTTT.

In this sample, this clone turned up many times. This chain uses TRBV6-5 with TRBJ2-7; weak D call: TRBD2 (7 bases). The CDR3 spans 18 residues. Germline V gene data show CDR1 as MNHEY and CDR2 as SVGAGI. With 5 bases removed from V and 0 bases from J, the gap between germline ends came to 23 bases. CDR3 amino acids: CASSPRGAGPGTSYEQYF. CDR3 coding DNA: TGTGCCAGCAGTCCCCGGGGGGCCGGGCCGGGGACCTCCTACGAGCAGTACTTC.

This clone was seen a few times. V usage is TRBV12-3 or TRBV12-4 and J usage is TRBJ2-1, with 9 bases matching TRBD2. Germline trimming cut 0 bases from V and 6 bases from J; bases unmatched to any gene: 3. The CDR3 runs 15 residues. CDR3 in amino acids: CASSLASGGGNEQFF. CDR3 sequence (DNA): TGTGCCAGCAGTTTAGCTAGCGGGGGCGGCAATGAGCAGTTCTTC.